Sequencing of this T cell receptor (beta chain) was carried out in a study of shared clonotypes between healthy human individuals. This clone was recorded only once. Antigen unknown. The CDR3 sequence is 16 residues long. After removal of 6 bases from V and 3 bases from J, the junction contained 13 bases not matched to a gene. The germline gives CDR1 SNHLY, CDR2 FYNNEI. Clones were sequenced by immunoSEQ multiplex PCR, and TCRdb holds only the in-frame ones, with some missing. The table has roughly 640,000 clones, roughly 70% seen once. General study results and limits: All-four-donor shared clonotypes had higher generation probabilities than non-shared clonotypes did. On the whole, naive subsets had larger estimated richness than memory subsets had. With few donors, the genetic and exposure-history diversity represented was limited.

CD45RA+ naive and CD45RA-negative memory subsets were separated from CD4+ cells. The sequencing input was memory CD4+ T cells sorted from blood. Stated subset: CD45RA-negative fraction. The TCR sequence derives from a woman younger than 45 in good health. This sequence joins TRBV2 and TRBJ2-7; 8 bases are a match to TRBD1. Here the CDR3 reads CASRTLRGRKIYEQYF. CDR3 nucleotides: TGTGCCAGCAGGACACTCAGGGGGCGCAAAATCTACGAGCAGTACTTC.